A selection of T cell receptor beta chains follows, all from one sample in a study of OX40 agonist ivuxolimab in advanced cancers. Generated by immunoSEQ multiplex PCR, the TCRdb table keeps only in-frame clones and is missing some. The data contain 45,000 to 50,000 clones, about 89% of them singletons. Sequencing used CD4+ or CD8+ T cells sorted from blood, obtained in a trial of the OX40 agonist ivuxolimab. The receptors stem from an adult with an advanced solid tumor such as melanoma, head and neck, liver or kidney cancer. The CDR3 runs from the conserved cysteine through the conserved F or W. Fields, in order: CDR3 DNA, CDR3 protein, clone size, J gene, D gene, V gene. A D gene is named only where the DNA matches it firmly. Clone size is given for some rows only: seen once, a few or many times, or a class if the clone is expanded.

CDR3nt: TGTGCCAGCAGCCGTACGGGACGGCCCTACGAGCAGTACTTC
CDR3aa: CASSRTGRPYEQYF
abundance: .
j_gene: TRBJ2-7
d_gene: .
v_gene: TRBV7-2

CDR3nt: TGTGCCAGCAGCTTGGGAGCGGCTAGCACAGATACGCAGTATTTT
CDR3aa: CASSLGAASTDTQYF
abundance: .
j_gene: TRBJ2-3
d_gene: .
v_gene: TRBV5-6

CDR3nt: TGCGCCAGCAGCCAAGATCGTGGACAGTCAAATTCACCCCTCCACTTT
CDR3aa: CASSQDRGQSNSPLHF
abundance: .
j_gene: TRBJ1-6
d_gene: .
v_gene: TRBV4-3

CDR3nt: TGCAGCGTGGAGGACAGTTACGAGCAGTACTTC
CDR3aa: CSVEDSYEQYF
abundance: .
j_gene: TRBJ2-7
d_gene: .
v_gene: TRBV29-1

CDR3nt: TGTGCCAGCAGCCCCCTAGCGGGGGATCAAGAGACCCAGTACTTC
CDR3aa: CASSPLAGDQETQYF
abundance: .
j_gene: TRBJ2-5
d_gene: TRBD2
v_gene: TRBV4-2

CDR3nt: TGTGCCTGGAGCGGTGGAGGGGGAGTGTCCTACAATGAGCAGTTCTTC
CDR3aa: CAWSGGGGVSYNEQFF
abundance: .
j_gene: TRBJ2-1
d_gene: .
v_gene: TRBV30

CDR3nt: TGTGCCATCAGGAACAAAACAGGGGGCCGGGAGCAGTTCTTC
CDR3aa: CAIRNKTGGREQFF
abundance: .
j_gene: TRBJ2-1
d_gene: TRBD1
v_gene: TRBV10-3

CDR3nt: TGTGCCAGCAGTTTTGGAGGCCCTGGGGCCAACGTCCTGACTTTC
CDR3aa: CASSFGGPGANVLTF
abundance: .
j_gene: TRBJ2-6
d_gene: .
v_gene: TRBV27

CDR3nt: TGCGCCAGCAGCCAAGATAGGACAGCTTTTAGCAATCAGCCCCAGCATTTT
CDR3aa: CASSQDRTAFSNQPQHF
abundance: .
j_gene: TRBJ1-5
d_gene: .
v_gene: TRBV4-1

CDR3nt: TGTGCCAGTAGTGAGGACCCAGGATCTGGAAACACCATATATTTT
CDR3aa: CASSEDPGSGNTIYF
abundance: .
j_gene: TRBJ1-3
d_gene: .
v_gene: TRBV19

CDR3nt: TGTGCCAGCAGTCTACGGACTAGCGGGGGGGAGACCCAGTACTTC
CDR3aa: CASSLRTSGGETQYF
abundance: .
j_gene: TRBJ2-5
d_gene: TRBD2
v_gene: TRBV27

CDR3nt: TGCAGCGTTGAGGAAGGGCCCAACGATAGAGAGGAGCAGTTCTTC
CDR3aa: CSVEEGPNDREEQFF
abundance: .
j_gene: TRBJ2-1
d_gene: .
v_gene: TRBV29-1

CDR3nt: TGCGCCAGCAGCCAAGATTCGGGAGCAGGATATAACTATGGCTACACCTTC
CDR3aa: CASSQDSGAGYNYGYTF
abundance: .
j_gene: TRBJ1-2
d_gene: .
v_gene: TRBV4-3

CDR3nt: TGCAGTGCGTGGGCCCTCTATGGCTACACCTTC
CDR3aa: CSAWALYGYTF
abundance: .
j_gene: TRBJ1-2
d_gene: .
v_gene: TRBV20-1

CDR3nt: TGTGCCAGCAGCGTAGAATCCGGGTCCGGAAACACCATATATTTT
CDR3aa: CASSVESGSGNTIYF
abundance: .
j_gene: TRBJ1-3
d_gene: .
v_gene: TRBV9

CDR3nt: TGTGCTAGTGGTTTGGTACTTGGACAGGGGGGGGACGAGCAGTACTTC
CDR3aa: CASGLVLGQGGDEQYF
abundance: .
j_gene: TRBJ2-7
d_gene: TRBD1
v_gene: TRBV12-5

CDR3nt: TGTGCCAGCAGCCACGAGGGACAGGGGTACTATGGCTACACCTTC
CDR3aa: CASSHEGQGYYGYTF
abundance: medium-sized
j_gene: TRBJ1-2
d_gene: TRBD1
v_gene: TRBV14

CDR3nt: TGTGCCAGCAGTTCCGTACAAGAGACCCAGTACTTC
CDR3aa: CASSSVQETQYF
abundance: .
j_gene: TRBJ2-5
d_gene: .
v_gene: TRBV6-5

CDR3nt: TGTGCCAGCAGTGAGGACAGGGGGTATAATTCACCCCTCCACTTT
CDR3aa: CASSEDRGYNSPLHF
abundance: .
j_gene: TRBJ1-6
d_gene: TRBD1
v_gene: TRBV25-1

CDR3nt: TGTGCCAGCAGTTACGAGGGCAGGGGGGGTGAGCAGTTCTTC
CDR3aa: CASSYEGRGGEQFF
abundance: .
j_gene: TRBJ2-1
d_gene: .
v_gene: TRBV6-5

CDR3nt: TGTGCCAGCAGCCTCTATGAGGGGTCTAGCACAGATACGCAGTATTTT
CDR3aa: CASSLYEGSSTDTQYF
abundance: .
j_gene: TRBJ2-3
d_gene: .
v_gene: TRBV5-6

CDR3nt: TGTGCCAGCAGCGACCTTAAGGATACGCAGTATTTT
CDR3aa: CASSDLKDTQYF
abundance: .
j_gene: TRBJ2-3
d_gene: .
v_gene: TRBV9

CDR3nt: TGTGCCAGCAGCGTAGCAGGGTCCAGCAATCAGCCCCAGCATTTT
CDR3aa: CASSVAGSSNQPQHF
abundance: .
j_gene: TRBJ1-5
d_gene: .
v_gene: TRBV7-3

CDR3nt: TGTGCCAGCAGCCCCACGGCAAGTCAGCCCCAGCATTTT
CDR3aa: CASSPTASQPQHF
abundance: .
j_gene: TRBJ1-5
d_gene: .
v_gene: TRBV9

CDR3nt: TGCGCCAGCAGCCAAGATCCTTACGGGGCTGAGACCCAGTACTTC
CDR3aa: CASSQDPYGAETQYF
abundance: .
j_gene: TRBJ2-5
d_gene: .
v_gene: TRBV4-3

CDR3nt: TGCAGCGTTGGACTAGCGGGGGGGCCGCGGTACTTC
CDR3aa: CSVGLAGGPRYF
abundance: .
j_gene: TRBJ2-5
d_gene: TRBD2
v_gene: TRBV29-1

CDR3nt: TGTGCCAGCGCGGTCGGGGGCAGGGTCTATGGCTACACCTTC
CDR3aa: CASAVGGRVYGYTF
abundance: .
j_gene: TRBJ1-2
d_gene: .
v_gene: TRBV6-1

CDR3nt: TGTGCCAGCAGCGAAGCCTTAGGCTACGAGCAGTACTTC
CDR3aa: CASSEALGYEQYF
abundance: .
j_gene: TRBJ2-7
d_gene: .
v_gene: TRBV2

CDR3nt: TGTGCCAGCAGCTCCTGGGGGACAGGGGACTACGAGCAGTACTTC
CDR3aa: CASSSWGTGDYEQYF
abundance: once
j_gene: TRBJ2-7
d_gene: TRBD1
v_gene: TRBV7-9

CDR3nt: TGTGCCACCTTAGCAAATGAGCAGTTCTTC
CDR3aa: CATLANEQFF
abundance: .
j_gene: TRBJ2-1
d_gene: .
v_gene: TRBV6-5

CDR3nt: TGTGCCAGCAGCTCCTCCCAAGGGGCACACGAGCAGTACTTC
CDR3aa: CASSSSQGAHEQYF
abundance: few
j_gene: TRBJ2-7
d_gene: .
v_gene: TRBV7-3

CDR3nt: TGTGCCACCAGCAGAGAGTGGGCAACTAATGAAAAACTGTTTTTT
CDR3aa: CATSREWATNEKLFF
abundance: .
j_gene: TRBJ1-4
d_gene: .
v_gene: TRBV15

CDR3nt: TGCGCCAGCAGCCAAGATCGCGGGACTAGTACCGGGGAGCTGTTTTTT
CDR3aa: CASSQDRGTSTGELFF
abundance: .
j_gene: TRBJ2-2
d_gene: TRBD2
v_gene: TRBV4-3

CDR3nt: TGTGCCAGCAGCTTCGGGGGACGTAATGGCTACACCTTC
CDR3aa: CASSFGGRNGYTF
abundance: .
j_gene: TRBJ1-2
d_gene: .
v_gene: TRBV7-3

CDR3nt: TGTGCCAGCAGCAACCGACAGGGGGACGACACCGGGGAGCTGTTTTTT
CDR3aa: CASSNRQGDDTGELFF
abundance: .
j_gene: TRBJ2-2
d_gene: TRBD1
v_gene: TRBV7-9

CDR3nt: TGCGCCAGCAGCCAGGCGGGGAGGGATACGCAGTATTTT
CDR3aa: CASSQAGRDTQYF
abundance: .
j_gene: TRBJ2-3
d_gene: .
v_gene: TRBV4-3

CDR3nt: TGTGCCACCAGCAGAGACCGTAGTATCGGCTCGGTATACGAGCAGTACTTC
CDR3aa: CATSRDRSIGSVYEQYF
abundance: .
j_gene: TRBJ2-7
d_gene: .
v_gene: TRBV15

CDR3nt: TGTGCCAGCTCACCGAACCGGGACACATACTACGAGCAGTACTTC
CDR3aa: CASSPNRDTYYEQYF
abundance: .
j_gene: TRBJ2-7
d_gene: .
v_gene: TRBV18

CDR3nt: TGTGCCAGCAGCCAAGAACTAGCGGGGGGCTACGAGCAGTACTTC
CDR3aa: CASSQELAGGYEQYF
abundance: few
j_gene: TRBJ2-7
d_gene: TRBD2
v_gene: TRBV4-1

CDR3nt: TGTGCCAGCAGTGACTCGGGGGTTAGCTCCTATAATTCACCCCTCCACTTT
CDR3aa: CASSDSGVSSYNSPLHF
abundance: .
j_gene: TRBJ1-6
d_gene: .
v_gene: TRBV6-4

CDR3nt: TGTGCCAGTAGTATAGCCGCCAACATGAACACTGAAGCTTTCTTT
CDR3aa: CASSIAANMNTEAFF
abundance: .
j_gene: TRBJ1-1
d_gene: .
v_gene: TRBV19

CDR3nt: TGTGCCAGCAGCGATAGGCAGGACAATCAGCCCCAGCATTTT
CDR3aa: CASSDRQDNQPQHF
abundance: .
j_gene: TRBJ1-5
d_gene: .
v_gene: TRBV9

CDR3nt: TGCGCCAGCAGCCGATTATCCGGGACCCAGCCCTACGAGCAGTACTTC
CDR3aa: CASSRLSGTQPYEQYF
abundance: .
j_gene: TRBJ2-7
d_gene: .
v_gene: TRBV4-1

CDR3nt: TGTGCCAGCAGACCGAACACCGGGGAGCTGTTTTTT
CDR3aa: CASRPNTGELFF
abundance: .
j_gene: TRBJ2-2
d_gene: .
v_gene: TRBV7-9

CDR3nt: TGCGCCAGCAGCCAAGGAGGGGGGAACTACTACGAGCAGTACTTC
CDR3aa: CASSQGGGNYYEQYF
abundance: .
j_gene: TRBJ2-7
d_gene: .
v_gene: TRBV4-1

CDR3nt: TGTGCCAGTAGTATGGGACACACCTACGAGCAGTACTTC
CDR3aa: CASSMGHTYEQYF
abundance: .
j_gene: TRBJ2-7
d_gene: .
v_gene: TRBV19

CDR3nt: TGTGCCAGCATCAGCTTCCCACTAGCCGCCGGGGAGCTGTTTTTT
CDR3aa: CASISFPLAAGELFF
abundance: .
j_gene: TRBJ2-2
d_gene: .
v_gene: TRBV5-8

CDR3nt: TGTGCCAGCAGCTCCCCGTGGGCCTCGAACACTGAAGCTTTCTTT
CDR3aa: CASSSPWASNTEAFF
abundance: .
j_gene: TRBJ1-1
d_gene: .
v_gene: TRBV7-9

CDR3nt: TGTGCCAGCAGCCTCGGGGCCGGAGGGCAGTTCTTC
CDR3aa: CASSLGAGGQFF
abundance: .
j_gene: TRBJ2-1
d_gene: .
v_gene: TRBV13

CDR3nt: TGTGCCAGCAGCCCGGGACCGAGATCAATTTTCTACAATGAGCAGTTCTTC
CDR3aa: CASSPGPRSIFYNEQFF
abundance: once
j_gene: TRBJ2-1
d_gene: .
v_gene: TRBV11-2

CDR3nt: TGTGCCAGCAGTGACACGAAGACTAGCGGGAATACAGATACGCAGTATTTT
CDR3aa: CASSDTKTSGNTDTQYF
abundance: .
j_gene: TRBJ2-3
d_gene: TRBD2
v_gene: TRBV6-4

CDR3nt: TGCGCCAGCAGCCAAGTCCGACTCCGGGACAGTGTTACCTACGAGCAGTACTTC
CDR3aa: CASSQVRLRDSVTYEQYF
abundance: many
j_gene: TRBJ2-7
d_gene: TRBD1
v_gene: TRBV4-3